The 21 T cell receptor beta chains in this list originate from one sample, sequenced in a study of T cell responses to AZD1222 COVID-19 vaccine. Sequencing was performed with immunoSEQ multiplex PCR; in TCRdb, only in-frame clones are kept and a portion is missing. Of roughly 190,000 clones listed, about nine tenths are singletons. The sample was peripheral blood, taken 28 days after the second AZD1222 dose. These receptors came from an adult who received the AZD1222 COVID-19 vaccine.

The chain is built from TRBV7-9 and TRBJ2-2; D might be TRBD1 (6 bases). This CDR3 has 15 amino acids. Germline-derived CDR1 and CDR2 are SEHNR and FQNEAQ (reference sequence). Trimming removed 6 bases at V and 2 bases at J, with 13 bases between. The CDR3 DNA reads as TGTGCCAGCAGTCCGGACAGACTAAACACCGGGGAGCTGTTTTTT. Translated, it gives CASSPDRLNTGELFF.

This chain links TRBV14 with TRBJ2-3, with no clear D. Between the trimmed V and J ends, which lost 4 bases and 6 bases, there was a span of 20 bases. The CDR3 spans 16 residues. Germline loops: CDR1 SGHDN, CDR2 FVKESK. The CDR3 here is CASSPDPGFQADTQYF. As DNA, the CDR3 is TGTGCCAGCAGCCCCGACCCGGGTTTTCAGGCGGATACGCAGTATTTT.

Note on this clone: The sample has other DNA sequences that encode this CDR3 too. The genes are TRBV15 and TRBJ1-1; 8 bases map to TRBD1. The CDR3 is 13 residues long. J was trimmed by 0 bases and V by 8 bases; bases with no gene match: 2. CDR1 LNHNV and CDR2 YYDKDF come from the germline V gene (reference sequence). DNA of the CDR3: TGTGCCACCTCAGGGGGCATGAACACTGAAGCTTTCTTT. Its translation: CATSGGMNTEAFF.

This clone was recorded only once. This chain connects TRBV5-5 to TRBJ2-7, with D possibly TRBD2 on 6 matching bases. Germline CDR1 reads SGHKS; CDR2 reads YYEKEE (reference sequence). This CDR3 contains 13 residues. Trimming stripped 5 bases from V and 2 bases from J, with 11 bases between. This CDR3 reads CASSARETYEQYF. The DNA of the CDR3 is TGTGCCAGCAGTGCTCGGGAGACCTACGAGCAGTACTTC.

In DNA form, the CDR3 reads TGTGCCAGCAGCTTTTGGATAGCGGGGGGCACCGGGGAGCTGTTTTTT. Protein sequence: CASSFWIAGGTGELFF. This chain links TRBV7-8 with TRBJ2-2, with 10 bases fitting TRBD2. Trimming at V came to 3 bases and at J to 4 bases, leaving 5 bases not matched to a gene. This CDR3 contains 16 residues. The germline V gene encodes CDR1 SGHVS and CDR2 FQNEAQ. Combining the CDR3 with reference TRBV7-8 and TRBJ2-2 gives the whole variable domain GAGVSQSPRYKVAKRGQDVALRCDPISGHVSLFWYQQALGQGPEFLTYFQNEAQLDKSGLPSDRFFAERPEGSVSTLKIQRTQQEDSAVYLCASSFWIAGGTGELFFGEGSRLTVL.

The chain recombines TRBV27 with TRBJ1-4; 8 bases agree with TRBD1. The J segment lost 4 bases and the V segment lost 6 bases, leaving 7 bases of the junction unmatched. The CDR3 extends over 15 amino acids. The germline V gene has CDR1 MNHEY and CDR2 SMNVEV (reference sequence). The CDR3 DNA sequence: TGTGCCAGCAGGCCGCAGGGGGCGGTTAATGAAAAACTGTTTTTT. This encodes CASRPQGAVNEKLFF.

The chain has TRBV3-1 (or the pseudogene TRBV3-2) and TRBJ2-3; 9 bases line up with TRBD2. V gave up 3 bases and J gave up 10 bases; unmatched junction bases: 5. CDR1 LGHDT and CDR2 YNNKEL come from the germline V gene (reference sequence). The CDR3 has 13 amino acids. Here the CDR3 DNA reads TGTGCCAGCAGCCATCTTCCTAGCGGGGCGCAGTATTTT. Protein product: CASSHLPSGAQYF.

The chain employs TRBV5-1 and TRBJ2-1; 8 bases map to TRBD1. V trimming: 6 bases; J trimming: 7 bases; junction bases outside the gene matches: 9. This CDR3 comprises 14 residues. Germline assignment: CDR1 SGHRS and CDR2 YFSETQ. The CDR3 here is CASTLTGAWNEQFF. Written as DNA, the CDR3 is TGCGCCAGCACCCTGACAGGGGCATGGAATGAGCAGTTCTTC.

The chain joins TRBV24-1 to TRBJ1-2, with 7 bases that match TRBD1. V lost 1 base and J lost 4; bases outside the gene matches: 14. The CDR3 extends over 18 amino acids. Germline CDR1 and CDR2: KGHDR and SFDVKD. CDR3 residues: CATSDFEKGAGFAYGYTF. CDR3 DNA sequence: TGTGCCACCAGTGATTTTGAGAAGGGGGCCGGATTCGCCTATGGCTACACCTTC.

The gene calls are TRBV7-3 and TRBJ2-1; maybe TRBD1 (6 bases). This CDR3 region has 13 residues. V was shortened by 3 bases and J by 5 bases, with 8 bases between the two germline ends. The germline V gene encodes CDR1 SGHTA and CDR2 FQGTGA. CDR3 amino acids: CASSFYRDNEQFF. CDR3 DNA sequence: TGTGCCAGCAGCTTCTACAGGGACAATGAGCAGTTCTTC.

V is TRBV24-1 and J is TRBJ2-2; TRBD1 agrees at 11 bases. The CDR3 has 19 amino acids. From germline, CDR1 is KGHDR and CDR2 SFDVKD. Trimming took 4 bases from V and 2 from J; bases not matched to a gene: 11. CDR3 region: CATSEPPGQGGLNTGELFF. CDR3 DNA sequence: TGTGCCACCAGTGAGCCTCCGGGACAGGGGGGACTCAACACCGGGGAGCTGTTTTTT.

CDR3 bases: TGCGCCAGCAGCCAATGGTCTGGTCAGCCCCAGCATTTT. It translates to CASSQWSGQPQHF. The chain employs TRBV4-1 and TRBJ1-5; D gene ambiguous. In germline, CDR1 is MGHRA, CDR2 YSYEKL. This CDR3 has 13 amino acids. Between the trimmed V and J ends, which lost 2 bases and 6 bases, there was a span of 8 bases.

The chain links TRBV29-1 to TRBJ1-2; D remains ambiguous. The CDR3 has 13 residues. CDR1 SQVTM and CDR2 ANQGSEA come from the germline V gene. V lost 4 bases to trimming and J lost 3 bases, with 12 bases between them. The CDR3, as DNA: TGCAGCGTTGTTTCGGGGTTTGACTATGGCTACACCTTC. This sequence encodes CSVVSGFDYGYTF.

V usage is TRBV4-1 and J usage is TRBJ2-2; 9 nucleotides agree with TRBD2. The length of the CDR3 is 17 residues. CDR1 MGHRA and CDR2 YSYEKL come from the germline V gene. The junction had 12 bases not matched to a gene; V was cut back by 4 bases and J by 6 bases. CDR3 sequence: CASSPRLAAKGSGELFF. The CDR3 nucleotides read TGCGCCAGCAGCCCTAGACTAGCGGCCAAGGGTTCCGGGGAGCTGTTTTTT.

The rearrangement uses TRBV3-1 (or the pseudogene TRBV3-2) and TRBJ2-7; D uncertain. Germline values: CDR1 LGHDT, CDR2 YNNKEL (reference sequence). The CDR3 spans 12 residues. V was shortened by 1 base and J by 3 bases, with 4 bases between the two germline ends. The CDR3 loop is CASSQGDYEQYF. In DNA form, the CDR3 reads TGTGCCAGCAGCCAAGGGGACTACGAGCAGTACTTC.

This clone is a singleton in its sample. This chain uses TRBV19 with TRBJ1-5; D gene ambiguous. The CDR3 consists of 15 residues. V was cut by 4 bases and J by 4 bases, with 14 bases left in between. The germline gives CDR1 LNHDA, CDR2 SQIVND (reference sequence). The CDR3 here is CASSKGNPTNQPQHF. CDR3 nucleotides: TGTGCCAGTAGTAAGGGAAACCCAACTAATCAGCCCCAGCATTTT.

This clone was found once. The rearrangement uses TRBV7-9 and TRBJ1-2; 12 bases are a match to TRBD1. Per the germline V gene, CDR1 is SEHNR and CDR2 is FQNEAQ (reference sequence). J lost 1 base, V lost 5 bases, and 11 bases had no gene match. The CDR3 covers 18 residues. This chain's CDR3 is CASSPAGQGAIRNYGYTF. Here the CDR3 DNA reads TGTGCCAGCAGCCCAGCGGGACAGGGGGCGATTCGTAACTATGGCTACACCTTC.

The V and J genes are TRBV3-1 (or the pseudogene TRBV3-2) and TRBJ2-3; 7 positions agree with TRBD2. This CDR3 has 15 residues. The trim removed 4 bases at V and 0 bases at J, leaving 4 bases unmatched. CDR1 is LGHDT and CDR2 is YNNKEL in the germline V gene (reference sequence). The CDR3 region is CASSRLGGSTDTQYF. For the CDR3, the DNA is TGTGCCAGCAGCCGTTTGGGGGGGAGCACAGATACGCAGTATTTT.

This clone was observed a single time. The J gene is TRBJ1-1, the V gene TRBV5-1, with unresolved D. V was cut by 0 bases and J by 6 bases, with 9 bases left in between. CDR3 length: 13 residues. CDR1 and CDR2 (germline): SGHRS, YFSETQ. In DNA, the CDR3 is TGCGCCAGCAGCTTGGACGTTTGGGCTGAAGCTTTCTTT. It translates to CASSLDVWAEAFF.

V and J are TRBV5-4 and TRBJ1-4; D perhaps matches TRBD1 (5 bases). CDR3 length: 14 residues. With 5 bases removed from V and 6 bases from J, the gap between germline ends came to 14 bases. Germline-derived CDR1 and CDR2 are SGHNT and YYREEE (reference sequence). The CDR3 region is CASSKTGFDEKLFF. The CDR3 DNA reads TGTGCCAGCAGTAAAACAGGTTTCGATGAAAAACTGTTTTTT.

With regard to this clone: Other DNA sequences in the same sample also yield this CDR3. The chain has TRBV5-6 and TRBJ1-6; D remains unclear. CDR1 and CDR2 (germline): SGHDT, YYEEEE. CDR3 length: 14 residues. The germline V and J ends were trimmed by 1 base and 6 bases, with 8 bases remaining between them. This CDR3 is CASSLRGTNSPLHF. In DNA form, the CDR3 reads TGTGCCAGCAGCTTGCGGGGTACTAATTCACCCCTCCACTTT.